Listed here are 18 T cell receptor beta chains from one sample, sequenced in a study of blood T cell repertoires in COVID-19 (TCRdb year 2020). To prepare the library, the immunoSEQ multiplex PCR assay was applied. In TCRdb, the immuneACCESS table is reduced to in-frame sequences with V and J assigned. These tables do not hold every clone; where another copy was compared, an unresolved V gene accounts for under half, and the others remain unexplained. The sample has fewer than 200,000 clones on record, roughly 86% of them singletons. The ten largest account for 2% to 3% of the sample. Sequencing input: peripheral blood. These receptors were taken from a woman aged 80 or over with COVID-19, enrolled during active disease.

A word on this clone: Other DNA sequences within the sample encode an identical CDR3. This chain connects TRBV9 to TRBJ2-2; D is unclear. Germline assignment: CDR1 SGDLS and CDR2 YYNGEE. The CDR3 contains 15 residues. V was pared by 1 base and J by 1 base, with 8 bases between. The CDR3 region is CASSVTVLNTGELFF. CDR3 DNA: TGTGCCAGCAGCGTAACTGTCCTGAACACCGGGGAGCTGTTTTTT.

This rearrangement joins TRBV7-9 to TRBJ2-2, with D perhaps matching TRBD2 (7 bases). The CDR3 runs 16 residues. The V gene lost 5 bases and the J gene lost 4 bases, with 17 bases spanning the gap. CDR1 is SEHNR, CDR2 FQNEAQ, per germline (reference sequence). The CDR3 loop reads CASSQGRGAGTGELFF. The CDR3 DNA is TGTGCCAGCAGCCAGGGACGGGGGGCAGGCACCGGGGAGCTGTTTTTT.

The genes are TRBV19 and TRBJ1-5; 7 bases are shared with TRBD1. The CDR3 is 16 amino acids. Germline V gene lookup returns CDR1 LNHDA and CDR2 SQIVND (reference sequence). Trimming cost V 8 bases and J 2 bases; bases outside gene matches: 12. CDR3: CASGSTGARGNQPQHF. Written as DNA, the CDR3 is TGTGCCAGTGGGTCAACAGGGGCCCGGGGCAATCAGCCCCAGCATTTT.

The chain joins TRBV3-1 (or the pseudogene TRBV3-2) to TRBJ2-1; 7 positions match TRBD1. This CDR3 contains 14 residues. The germline CDR1 and CDR2 sequences are LGHDT and YNNKEL (reference sequence). The V and J ends lost 0 bases and 9 bases, in that order; junction bases with no gene match: 5. CDR3 protein: CASSQETGLGEQFF. CDR3 DNA sequence: TGTGCCAGCAGCCAAGAGACAGGGTTGGGTGAGCAGTTCTTC.

The chain joins TRBV2 to TRBJ2-4, with D possibly TRBD2 on 5 matching bases. Trimming took off 6 bases at V and 10 bases at J, with 10 bases between the two ends. The CDR3 is made up of 11 amino acids. Germline CDR1 SNHLY, CDR2 FYNNEI. CDR3 in amino acids: CASSPPGIQYF. CDR3 nucleotide sequence: TGTGCCAGCAGCCCTCCGGGAATTCAGTACTTC. The full variable domain, with the rest looked up from reference TRBV2 and TRBJ2-4, is EPEVTQTPSHQVTQMGQEVILRCVPISNHLYFYWYRQILGQKVEFLVSFYNNEISEKSEIFDDQFSVERPDGSNFTLKIRSTKLEDSAMYFCASSPPGIQYFGAGTRLSVL.

The chain employs TRBV6-5 and TRBJ2-7; TRBD2 is a possible D gene (6 bases). V shed 2 bases and J shed 8 bases, with 13 bases lying between them. CDR1 is MNHEY, CDR2 SVGAGI, per germline. This CDR3 is 13 amino acids long. The CDR3 coding sequence is TGTGCCAGCAGTTACGACTATCGGGGGAAGCAGTACTTC. Translated: CASSYDYRGKQYF.

The chain combines TRBV10-3 with TRBJ2-1, with 8 positions matching TRBD2. This CDR3 comprises 12 residues. The germline gives CDR1 ENHRY, CDR2 SYGVKD. V dropped 7 bases and J dropped 6; count of bases not matched to a gene: 2. The CDR3 DNA sequence: TGTGCCATCACGGGGGGGGCCAATGAGCAGTTCTTC. It yields the protein CAITGGANEQFF.

The chain combines TRBV5-1 with TRBJ1-1; unclear D gene. Germline V gives CDR1 SGHRS, CDR2 YFSETQ. The CDR3 is 14 residues long. With 4 bases removed from V and 4 bases from J, the gap between germline ends came to 14 bases. The CDR3 here is CASSTGYPGTEAFF. The CDR3 DNA follows: TGCGCCAGCAGCACTGGATATCCGGGCACTGAAGCTTTCTTT.

The chain employs TRBV2 and TRBJ2-3, with 7 nucleotides matching TRBD2. CDR3 size: 19 residues. J lost 2 bases, V lost 2 bases, and 16 bases had no gene match. Germline CDR1 SNHLY, CDR2 FYNNEI. In nucleotides, the CDR3 is TGTGCCAGCAGTGAAAATGTGGGGTTGGTGGGAGGGAACACAGATACGCAGTATTTT. It yields the protein CASSENVGLVGGNTDTQYF.

The sample holds one count of this clone. The chain carries TRBV7-3 and TRBJ2-1; possibly TRBD1 for D (5 bases). V gave up 5 bases and J gave up 6 bases, with 11 bases separating them. Germline CDR1 SGHTA, CDR2 FQGTGA. The CDR3 contains 13 residues. CDR3 DNA: TGTGCCAGCAGCGCGACAGACTCCAATGAGCAGTTCTTC. This translates into CASSATDSNEQFF.

The rearrangement uses TRBV4-1 and TRBJ1-3; D is unresolved. Germline V CDR1 and CDR2: MGHRA, YSYEKL. The CDR3 sequence is 13 residues long. V was clipped by 1 base and J by 5 bases, with 6 bases between them. For the CDR3, the DNA is TGCGCCAGCAGCCAAGCGGGTCGAAACACCATATATTTT. Residues: CASSQAGRNTIYF.

The rearrangement uses TRBV14 and TRBJ1-2; the D is unclear. The V end lost 2 bases, the J end lost 8 bases, and 15 bases lay between the germline ends. CDR1 is SGHDN, CDR2 FVKESK, per germline. The CDR3 is made up of 14 amino acids. The CDR3 loop reads CASSQHREVGGYTF. The CDR3 DNA follows: TGTGCCAGCAGCCAACATCGGGAGGTAGGCGGCTACACCTTC.

This chain connects TRBV2 to TRBJ2-6; the D gene is possibly TRBD1 (5 bases). This CDR3 region has 15 residues. With 5 bases removed from V and 0 bases from J, the gap between germline ends came to 8 bases. CDR1 is SNHLY and CDR2 is FYNNEI in the germline V gene. CDR3 bases: TGTGCCAGCAGTCGACAGCTCTCTGGGGCCAACGTCCTGACTTTC. Its translation is CASSRQLSGANVLTF.

The CDR3 spells CASSPRPGTQYF. The CDR3 DNA sequence: TGTGCCAGCAGTCCTAGGCCCGGGACCCAGTACTTC. The chain employs TRBV28 and TRBJ2-5; no definite D call. The CDR3 is 12 residues long. V shed 5 bases and J shed 7 bases, with 11 bases lying between them. Germline V gives CDR1 MDHEN, CDR2 SYDVKM. Together with reference TRBV28 and TRBJ2-5, the CDR3 gives the full variable domain: DVKVTQSSRYLVKRTGEKVFLECVQDMDHENMFWYRQDPGLGLRLIYFSYDVKMKEKGDIPEGYSVSREKKERFSLILESASTNQTSMYLCASSPRPGTQYFGPGTRLLVL.

The chain employs TRBV7-3 and TRBJ2-1; tentatively, D is TRBD2 (6 bases). With 5 bases removed from V and 2 bases from J, the gap between germline ends came to 13 bases. Germline CDR1 SGHTA, CDR2 FQGTGA. CDR3 length: 15 amino acids. The CDR3 DNA reads as TGTGCCAGCAGCCCCCAAGCGGGCGCCTACAATGAGCAGTTCTTC. As protein: CASSPQAGAYNEQFF.

This chain connects TRBV19 to TRBJ2-7; 9 bases align to TRBD2. V was clipped by 2 bases and J by 6 bases; unmatched bases: 5. Germline values: CDR1 LNHDA, CDR2 SQIVND (reference sequence). This CDR3 contains 14 residues. CDR3 sequence: CASSITAAGGEQYF. The CDR3 region has the DNA TGTGCCAGTAGTATAACTGCAGCGGGAGGCGAGCAGTACTTC.

The rearrangement links TRBV7-2 to TRBJ2-7; 10 nucleotides line up with TRBD2. Germline-derived CDR1 and CDR2 are SGHTA and FQGNSA. The CDR3 contains 14 residues. V was clipped by 4 bases and J by 2 bases; unmatched bases: 2. The CDR3 is CASSSGLAAYEQYF. The CDR3 DNA sequence: TGTGCCAGCAGCTCCGGACTAGCGGCCTACGAGCAGTACTTC.

Many counts were recorded for this clone. The genes are TRBV19 and TRBJ1-5, with 10 bases aligning to TRBD1. Trimming took 4 bases from V and 3 from J; bases not matched to a gene: 3. This CDR3 is built from 15 residues. The germline V gene encodes CDR1 LNHDA and CDR2 SQIVND (reference sequence). DNA of the CDR3: TGTGCCAGTAGTACAGGACAGGGGGACAATCAGCCCCAGCATTTT. As protein: CASSTGQGDNQPQHF.